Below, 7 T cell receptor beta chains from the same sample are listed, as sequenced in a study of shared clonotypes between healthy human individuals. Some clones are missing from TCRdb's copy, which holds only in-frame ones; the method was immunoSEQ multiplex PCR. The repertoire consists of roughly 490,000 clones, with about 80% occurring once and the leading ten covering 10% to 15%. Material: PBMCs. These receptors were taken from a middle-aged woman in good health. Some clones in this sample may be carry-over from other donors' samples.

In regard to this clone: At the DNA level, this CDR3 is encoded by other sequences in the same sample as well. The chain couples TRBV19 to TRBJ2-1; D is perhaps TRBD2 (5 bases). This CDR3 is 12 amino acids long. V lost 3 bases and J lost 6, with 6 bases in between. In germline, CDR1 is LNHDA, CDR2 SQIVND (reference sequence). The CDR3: CASSIAGNEQFF. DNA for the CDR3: TGTGCCAGTAGTATCGCGGGCAATGAGCAGTTCTTC. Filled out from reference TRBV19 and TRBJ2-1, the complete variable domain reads DGGITQSPKYLFRKEGQNVTLSCEQNLNHDAMYWYRQDPGQGLRLIYYSQIVNDFQKGDIAEGYSVSREKKESFPLTVTSAQKNPTAFYLCASSIAGNEQFFGPGTRLTVL.

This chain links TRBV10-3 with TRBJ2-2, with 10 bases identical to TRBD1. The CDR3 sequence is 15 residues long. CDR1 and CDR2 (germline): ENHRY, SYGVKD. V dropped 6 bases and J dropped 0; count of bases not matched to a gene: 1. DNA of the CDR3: TGTGCCATCAGCGACAGGGGGCCGAACACCGGGGAGCTGTTTTTT. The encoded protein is CAISDRGPNTGELFF.

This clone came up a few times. CDR3 loop: CASSMGQGDVGSSYNEQFF. In nucleotides, the CDR3 is TGTGCCAGCAGCATGGGACAGGGGGATGTGGGGAGCTCCTACAATGAGCAGTTCTTC. J is TRBJ2-1 and V is TRBV11-3; 11 bases line up with TRBD1. This CDR3 contains 19 residues. Per germline, CDR1 SGHNT and CDR2 YENEEA. J gave up 0 bases and V 5 bases, and 12 bases lay outside the gene matches.

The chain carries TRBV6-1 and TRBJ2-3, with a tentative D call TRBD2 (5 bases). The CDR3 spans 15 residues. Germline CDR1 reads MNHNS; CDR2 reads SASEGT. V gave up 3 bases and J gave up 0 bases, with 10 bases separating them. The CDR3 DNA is TGTGCCAGCAGTGAGTTGGTAGCGAGCACAGATACGCAGTATTTT. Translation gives CASSELVASTDTQYF.

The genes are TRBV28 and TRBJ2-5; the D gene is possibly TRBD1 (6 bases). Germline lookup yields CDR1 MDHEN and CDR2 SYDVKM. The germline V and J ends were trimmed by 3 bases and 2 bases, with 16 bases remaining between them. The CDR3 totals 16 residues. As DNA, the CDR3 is TGTGCCAGCAGTTTTCTGCTTTTGGACAGACAAGAGACCCAGTACTTC. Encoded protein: CASSFLLLDRQETQYF.

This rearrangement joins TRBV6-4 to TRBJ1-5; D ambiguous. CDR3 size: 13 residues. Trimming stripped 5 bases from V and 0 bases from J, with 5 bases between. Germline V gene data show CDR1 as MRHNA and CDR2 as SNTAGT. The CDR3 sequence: CASSTYSNQPQHF. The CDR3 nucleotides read TGTGCCAGCAGTACATATAGCAATCAGCCCCAGCATTTT.

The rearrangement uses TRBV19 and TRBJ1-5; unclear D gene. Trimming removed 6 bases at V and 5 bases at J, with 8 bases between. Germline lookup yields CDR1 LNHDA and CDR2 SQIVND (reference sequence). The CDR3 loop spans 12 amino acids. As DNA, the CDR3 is TGTGCCAGTAGCAAGCTAGATCAGCCCCAGCATTTT. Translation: CASSKLDQPQHF.